This T cell receptor beta chain was sequenced in a study of quantifying T cell responses using KT2 cells. Overall study context: Reverse transcription used primers in the TCR alpha and beta constant regions.

A single-stranded UMI oligo with SP2 sequence was ligated to cDNA 3' ends. First-round PCR used about 4 cycles and beta primers RC1.1 and RC1.2 covering TRBC1 and TRBC2. TCRdb recomputed calls from the UMI-ligation and nested PCR reads with MiXCR, one row per CDR3 protein. Among about 53,000 distinct CDR3 sequences listed, approximately 13% were seen once. Germline CDR1 and CDR2: SGHAT and FQNNGV. The CDR3 is made up of 15 amino acids. J gave up 4 bases and V 1 base, and 4 bases lay outside the gene matches. V gene TRBV11-2 combines with J gene TRBJ2-1, with 7 bases identical to TRBD2. The TCR comes from a human donor. The sample taken for sequencing was PBMCs spiked with cells of the T cell clone KT2. In DNA form, the CDR3 reads TGTGCCAGCAGCTTAGGTCCTAGCGGATACAATGAGCAGTTCTTC. It is translated as CASSLGPSGYNEQFF.